A selection of T cell receptor beta chains follows, all from one sample in a study of PD-L1 blockade in urothelial cancer. Generated by immunoSEQ multiplex PCR, the TCRdb table keeps only in-frame clones and is missing some. The sample has about 30,000 clones, 87% seen once. The sample here was PBMCs, taken around atezolizumab (anti-PD-L1) treatment. All receptors derive from a man aged 45-65 years with urothelial cancer. Each CDR3 is given with its conserved first and last residue. D genes are given only for firm matches. Some rows have no size entry. The others give once, few or many, or a class for an expanded clone.

clone_size,j_call,v_call,d_call,cdr3_nt,cdr3_aa
.,TRBJ1-6,TRBV11-2,.,TGTGCCAGCAGCGTCAGCTCCTATAATTCACCCCTCCACTTT,CASSVSSYNSPLHF
.,TRBJ2-7,TRBV7-6,.,TGTGCCAGCAGCTTAGGTGCGGGGACCTCCTACGAGCAGTACTTC,CASSLGAGTSYEQYF
few,TRBJ1-4,TRBV5-1,.,TGCGCCAGCAGCTTGGAGGGGAATGATGAAAAACTGTTTTTT,CASSLEGNDEKLFF
.,TRBJ1-4,TRBV9,TRBD1,TGTGCCAGCAGCCGGGACAGGGGGCGCGAAGGCGAAAAACTGTTTTTT,CASSRDRGREGEKLFF
.,TRBJ2-2,TRBV11-3,.,TGTGCCAGCAGCTTAATGGGAGCCGGGGAGCTGTTTTTT,CASSLMGAGELFF
.,TRBJ2-1,TRBV18,TRBD1,TGTGCCAGCTCACCAACAGGGGTTTACAATGAGCAGTTCTTC,CASSPTGVYNEQFF
.,TRBJ2-7,TRBV13,TRBD2,TGTGCCAGCAGCTTAGGGGTCGGGGGGGCCTACGAGCAGTACTTC,CASSLGVGGAYEQYF
.,TRBJ1-1,TRBV19,TRBD1,TGTGCCAGTAGTATAGCGGCACAGGGGGCCGCGGCCACTGAAGCTTTCTTT,CASSIAAQGAAATEAFF
.,TRBJ1-1,TRBV7-9,.,TGTGCCAGCAGCGGCAGGGGCGGCACTGAAGCTTTCTTT,CASSGRGGTEAFF
.,TRBJ2-7,TRBV27,TRBD2,TGTGCCAGCAGTTTGGACGGGAGGTCCTACGAGCAGTACTTC,CASSLDGRSYEQYF
.,TRBJ2-3,TRBV11-3,.,TGTGCCAGCTCGAGGGGGGGCCGTAATACGCAGTATTTT,CASSRGGRNTQYF
.,TRBJ2-6,TRBV5-6,.,TGTGCCAGCAGCTTAATAGTCGGAGGATTCTCTGGGGCCAACGTCCTGACTTTC,CASSLIVGGFSGANVLTF
.,TRBJ2-2,TRBV5-1,TRBD1,TGCGCCAGCAGCTTATTGACAGGGGGCAACGGGGAGCTGTTTTTT,CASSLLTGGNGELFF
.,TRBJ1-2,TRBV2,TRBD1,TGTGCCAGCAGTGGGGTTGACAGGGCGGTAAATGGCTACACCTTC,CASSGVDRAVNGYTF
.,TRBJ1-5,TRBV6-5,.,TGTGCCAGCGGACAGAATCAGCCCCAGCATTTT,CASGQNQPQHF
once,TRBJ1-1,TRBV9,.,TGTGCCAGCAGCGTGACAGGCAGTGAAGCTTTCTTT,CASSVTGSEAFF
.,TRBJ2-2,TRBV27,.,TGTGCCAGCAGTTACGGCAGGGCCGGGGAGCTGTTTTTT,CASSYGRAGELFF
.,TRBJ2-7,TRBV10-3,TRBD2,TGTGCCATCAGTGCCCTGGGGGGGACTGGGGACCACGAGCAGTACTTC,CAISALGGTGDHEQYF
few,TRBJ1-1,TRBV20-1,.,TGCAGTGCCCTAGACGGATTTGAAGCTTTCTTT,CSALDGFEAFF
.,TRBJ1-2,TRBV18,TRBD1,TGTGCCAGCTCACCAGGGGGACAGGGGGCTAGCTATGGCTACACCTTC,CASSPGGQGASYGYTF
.,TRBJ2-3,TRBV2,TRBD2,TGTGCCAGCAGCTTTACAGCGGGAGGGGCAGATACGCAGTATTTT,CASSFTAGGADTQYF
medium-sized,TRBJ2-7,TRBV6-5,TRBD1,TGTGCCAGCAGTTACCCCGGGACAGGGGAGCAGTACTTC,CASSYPGTGEQYF
.,TRBJ2-7,TRBV28,TRBD2,TGTGCCAGCAGTGGAGCGGGGCGCTCCTACGAGCAGTACTTC,CASSGAGRSYEQYF
.,TRBJ2-7,TRBV12-5,.,TGTGCTAGTGGTTTGCATAGCCGCTCCTACGAGCAGTACTTC,CASGLHSRSYEQYF
.,TRBJ2-3,TRBV25-1,.,TGTGCCAGCAGTAAAGCTAGTTGGCTAGATACGCAGTATTTT,CASSKASWLDTQYF
few,TRBJ1-2,TRBV6-4,TRBD1,TGTGCCAGCTCAGAGGGACAGGGATGGGGCTACACCTTC,CASSEGQGWGYTF
.,TRBJ1-6,TRBV19,TRBD1,TGTGCCAGTAGTCCTCCGACAGGGGGAACCTATAATTCACCCCTCCACTTT,CASSPPTGGTYNSPLHF
.,TRBJ2-5,TRBV13,TRBD2,TGTGCCAGCAGCTTAGGAGGAGTCGGCGGGAGGCACCAAGAGACCCAGTACTTC,CASSLGGVGGRHQETQYF
.,TRBJ2-3,TRBV6-4,TRBD2,TGTGCCAGCAGTGACACTAGCGGCACAGATACGCAGTATTTT,CASSDTSGTDTQYF
.,TRBJ1-1,TRBV5-4,.,TGTGCCAGCAGCTTGAGGCAGGGAAACACTGAAGCTTTCTTT,CASSLRQGNTEAFF
.,TRBJ2-7,TRBV30,.,TGTGCCTGGAGGGCAAACAGGGTTTACGAGCAGTACTTC,CAWRANRVYEQYF
few,TRBJ2-5,TRBV14,.,TGTGCCAGCAGCCAAGATCCGGCAGGGTTGGGGACCCAGTACTTC,CASSQDPAGLGTQYF
.,TRBJ2-1,TRBV5-1,TRBD2,TGCGCCAGCAGCTTCCAGTTAGCGGGAGGGCAGAGTGAGCAGTTCTTC,CASSFQLAGGQSEQFF
.,TRBJ2-3,TRBV7-2,TRBD1,TGTGCCAGCAGCTTCATCCAGGGGGCGCGAGTAGATACGCAGTATTTT,CASSFIQGARVDTQYF
.,TRBJ2-7,TRBV12-2,.,TGTGCAAGTCGCTCTCCCCCCGGGGACAGGGGGGTCTACGAGCAGTACTTC,CASRSPPGDRGVYEQYF
.,TRBJ2-1,TRBV4-1,.,TGCGCCAGCAGCCAAAGGCTAGCAGATGCCATATTCTACAATGAGCAGTTCTTC,CASSQRLADAIFYNEQFF
.,TRBJ2-1,TRBV28,.,TGTGCCAGCAACCTCGAGGTAGCGGCGAGCTCCTACAATGAGCAGTTCTTC,CASNLEVAASSYNEQFF
once,TRBJ2-3,TRBV5-1,.,TGCGCCAGCAGTCCGGGGGAACGCACAGATACGCAGTATTTT,CASSPGERTDTQYF
.,TRBJ2-5,TRBV30,.,TGTGCCTGGTCGGGGGGCCCAAGGGAGACCCAGTACTTC,CAWSGGPRETQYF
.,TRBJ1-3,TRBV27,TRBD1,TGTGCCAGCAGTTTAACAGGACAGGGAATCTCTGGAAACACCATATATTTT,CASSLTGQGISGNTIYF
.,TRBJ2-5,TRBV5-1,.,TGCGCCAGCAGGCTACAGGGCTGGGAGACCCAGTACTTC,CASRLQGWETQYF
once,TRBJ2-7,TRBV10-3,.,TGTGCCATCAGTGATTCAGGGAACCCCTACGAGCAGTACTTC,CAISDSGNPYEQYF
.,TRBJ1-6,TRBV5-1,.,TGCGCCAGCAGCTTGGGTGGAGGGAAGGATTCACCCCTCCACTTT,CASSLGGGKDSPLHF
few,TRBJ2-1,TRBV27,TRBD2,TGTGCCAGCACACCCTTAGCGGGAGCGGGCGATGAGCAGTTCTTC,CASTPLAGAGDEQFF
medium-sized,TRBJ2-2,TRBV7-9,.,TGTGCCAGCAGCTTAAGCAGGGATTCGAACACCGGGGAGCTGTTTTTT,CASSLSRDSNTGELFF
.,TRBJ1-4,TRBV15,.,TGTGCCACCAGCAGAGATTTCCCTTTCGGGGGGAATGAAAAACTGTTTTTT,CATSRDFPFGGNEKLFF
.,TRBJ1-2,TRBV5-6,.,TGTGCCAGCAGCTTGGATGGCCGCTCCTATGGCTACACCTTC,CASSLDGRSYGYTF
.,TRBJ1-6,TRBV7-7,.,TGTGCTGGGGGGAGGGACTTAAACAACTCCTATAATTCACCCCTCCACTTT,CAGGRDLNNSYNSPLHF
.,TRBJ2-5,TRBV5-1,.,TGCGCCAGCAGCTTCCAGGGCTCCGCAGGGGAGACCCAGTACTTC,CASSFQGSAGETQYF
.,TRBJ1-1,TRBV30,.,TGTGCCTGGAGTGGAGGTGTTGAAGCTTTCTTT,CAWSGGVEAFF
.,TRBJ2-5,TRBV6-6,.,TGTGCCAGCCTAGATGGCCGCGAGACCCAGTACTTC,CASLDGRETQYF
once,TRBJ2-5,TRBV25-1,TRBD2,TGTGCCAGCAGTACTAATACTCGGGGGGGGACCCAGTACTTC,CASSTNTRGGTQYF
.,TRBJ1-2,TRBV4-1,TRBD1,TGCGCCAGCAGCCAAGATCTTTTTAACAGGGGGCAAGGAGGCTACACCTTC,CASSQDLFNRGQGGYTF